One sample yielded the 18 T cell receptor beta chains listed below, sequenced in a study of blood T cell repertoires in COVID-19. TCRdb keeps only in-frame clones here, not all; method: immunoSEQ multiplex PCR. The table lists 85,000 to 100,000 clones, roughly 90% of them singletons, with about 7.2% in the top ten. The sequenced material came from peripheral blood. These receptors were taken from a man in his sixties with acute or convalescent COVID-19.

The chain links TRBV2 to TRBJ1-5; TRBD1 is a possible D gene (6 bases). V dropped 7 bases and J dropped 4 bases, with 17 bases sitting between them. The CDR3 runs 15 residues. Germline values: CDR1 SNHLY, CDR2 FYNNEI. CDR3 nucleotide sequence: TGTGCCAGCAACCTTAACAGGGCTGGGAATCAGCCCCAGCATTTT. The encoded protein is CASNLNRAGNQPQHF.

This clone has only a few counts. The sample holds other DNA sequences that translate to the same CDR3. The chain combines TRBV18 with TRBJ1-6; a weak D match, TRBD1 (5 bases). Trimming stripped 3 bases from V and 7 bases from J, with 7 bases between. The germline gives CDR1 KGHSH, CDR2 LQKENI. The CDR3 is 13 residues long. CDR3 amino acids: CASSPGGNSPLHF. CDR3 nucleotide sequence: TGTGCCAGCTCACCCGGGGGAAATTCACCCCTCCACTTT.

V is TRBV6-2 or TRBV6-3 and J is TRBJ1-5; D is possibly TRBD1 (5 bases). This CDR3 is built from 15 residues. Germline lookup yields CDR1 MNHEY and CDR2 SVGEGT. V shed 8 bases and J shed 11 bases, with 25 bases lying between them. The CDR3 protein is CASCPSGRSIESQHF. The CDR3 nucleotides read TGTGCCAGCTGCCCATCAGGGCGGTCAATCGAATCCCAGCATTTT.

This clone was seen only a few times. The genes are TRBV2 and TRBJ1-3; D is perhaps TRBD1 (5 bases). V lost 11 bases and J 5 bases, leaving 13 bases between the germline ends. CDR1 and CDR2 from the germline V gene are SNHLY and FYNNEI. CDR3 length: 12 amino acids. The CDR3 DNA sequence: TGTGCCTCCCAGGGAGGGAGAAACACCATATATTTT. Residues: CASQGGRNTIYF.

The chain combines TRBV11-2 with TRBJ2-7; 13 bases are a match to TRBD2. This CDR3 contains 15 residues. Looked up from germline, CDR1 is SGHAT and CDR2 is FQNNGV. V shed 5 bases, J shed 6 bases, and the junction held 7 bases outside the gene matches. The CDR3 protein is CASSTGLAGAGEQYF. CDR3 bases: TGTGCCAGCAGCACAGGACTAGCGGGAGCCGGCGAGCAGTACTTC.

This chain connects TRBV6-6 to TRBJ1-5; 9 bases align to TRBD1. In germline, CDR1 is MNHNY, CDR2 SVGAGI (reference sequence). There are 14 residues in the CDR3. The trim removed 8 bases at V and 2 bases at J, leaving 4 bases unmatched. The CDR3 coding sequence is TGTGCCAGCCGGACAGGGGAGGGCAATCAGCCCCAGCATTTT. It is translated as CASRTGEGNQPQHF.

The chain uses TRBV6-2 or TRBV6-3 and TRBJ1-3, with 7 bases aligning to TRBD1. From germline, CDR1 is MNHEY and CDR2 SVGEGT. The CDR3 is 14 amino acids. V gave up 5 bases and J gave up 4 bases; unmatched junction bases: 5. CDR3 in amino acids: CASSGTAHGNTIYF. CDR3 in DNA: TGTGCCAGCAGTGGGACAGCGCACGGAAACACCATATATTTT.

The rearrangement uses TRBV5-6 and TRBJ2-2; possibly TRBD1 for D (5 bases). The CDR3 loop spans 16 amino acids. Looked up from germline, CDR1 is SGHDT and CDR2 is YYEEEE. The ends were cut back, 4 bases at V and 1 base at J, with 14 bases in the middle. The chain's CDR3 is CASSRSLDMNTGELFF. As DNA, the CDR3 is TGTGCCAGCAGCCGCTCCCTGGACATGAACACCGGGGAGCTGTTTTTT.

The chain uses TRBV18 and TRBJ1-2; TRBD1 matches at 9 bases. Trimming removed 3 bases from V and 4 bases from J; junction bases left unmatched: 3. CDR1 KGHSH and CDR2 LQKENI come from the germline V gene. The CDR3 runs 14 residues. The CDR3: CASSPTDRGYGYTF. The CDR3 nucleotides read TGTGCCAGCTCACCGACGGACAGGGGCTATGGCTACACCTTC.

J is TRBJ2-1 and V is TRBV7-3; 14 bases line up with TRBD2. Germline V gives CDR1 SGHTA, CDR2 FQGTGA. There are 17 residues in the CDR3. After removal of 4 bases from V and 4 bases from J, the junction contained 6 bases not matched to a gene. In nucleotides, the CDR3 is TGTGCCAGCAGCTCCCCAGGGACTAGCGGGAGTTACAATGAGCAGTTCTTC. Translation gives CASSSPGTSGSYNEQFF.

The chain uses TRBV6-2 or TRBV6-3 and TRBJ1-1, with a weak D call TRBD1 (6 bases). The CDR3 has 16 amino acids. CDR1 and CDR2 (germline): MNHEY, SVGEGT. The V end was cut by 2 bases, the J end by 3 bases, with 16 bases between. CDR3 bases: TGTGCCAGCAGTTACGCAACAGGGACAACTGACACTGAAGCTTTCTTT. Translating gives CASSYATGTTDTEAFF.

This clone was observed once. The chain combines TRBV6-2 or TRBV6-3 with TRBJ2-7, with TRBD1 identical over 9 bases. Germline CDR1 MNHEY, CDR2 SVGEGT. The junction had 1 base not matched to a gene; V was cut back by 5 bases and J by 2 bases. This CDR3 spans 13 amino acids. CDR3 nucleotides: TGTGCCAGCAGTAGGACAGGGGCCTACGAGCAGTACTTC. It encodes CASSRTGAYEQYF.

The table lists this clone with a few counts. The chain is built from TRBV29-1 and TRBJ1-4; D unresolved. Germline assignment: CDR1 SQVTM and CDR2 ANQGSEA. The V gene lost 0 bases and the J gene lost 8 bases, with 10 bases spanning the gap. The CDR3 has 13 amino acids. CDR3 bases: TGCAGCGTTGAAGATCTCCGGGGAGAAAAACTGTTTTTT. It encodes CSVEDLRGEKLFF. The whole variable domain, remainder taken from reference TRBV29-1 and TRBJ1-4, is SAVISQKPSRDICQRGTSLTIQCQVDSQVTMMFWYRQQPGQSLTLIATANQGSEATYESGFVIDKFPISRPNLTFSTLTVSNMSPEDSSIYLCSVEDLRGEKLFFGSGTQLSVL.

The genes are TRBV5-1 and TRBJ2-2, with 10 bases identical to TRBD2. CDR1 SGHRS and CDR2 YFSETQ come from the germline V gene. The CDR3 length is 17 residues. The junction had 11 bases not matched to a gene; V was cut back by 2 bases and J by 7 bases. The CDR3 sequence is CASSFSVSGGAVGELFF. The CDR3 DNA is TGCGCCAGCAGCTTCAGTGTAAGCGGGGGGGCCGTCGGGGAGCTGTTTTTT.

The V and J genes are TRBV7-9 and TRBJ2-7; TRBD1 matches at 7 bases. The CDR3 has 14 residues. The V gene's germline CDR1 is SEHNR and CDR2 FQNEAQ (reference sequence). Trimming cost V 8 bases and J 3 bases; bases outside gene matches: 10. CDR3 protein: CASRDRDSVYEQYF. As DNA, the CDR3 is TGTGCCAGCCGCGATCGGGACAGCGTCTACGAGCAGTACTTC.

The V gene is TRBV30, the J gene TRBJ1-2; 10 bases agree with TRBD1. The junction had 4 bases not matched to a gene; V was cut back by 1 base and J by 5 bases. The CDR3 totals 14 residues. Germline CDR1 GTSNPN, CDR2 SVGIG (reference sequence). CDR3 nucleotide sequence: TGTGCCTGGAGTGGCGGACAGGGGGAATATGGCTACACCTTC. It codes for CAWSGGQGEYGYTF.

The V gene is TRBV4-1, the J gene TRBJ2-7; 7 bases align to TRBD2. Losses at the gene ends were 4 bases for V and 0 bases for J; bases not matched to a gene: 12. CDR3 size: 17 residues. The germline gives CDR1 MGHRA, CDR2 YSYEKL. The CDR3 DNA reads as TGCGCCAGCAGCCCCCTAGGTGGGGCGGGAGACTCCTACGAGCAGTACTTC. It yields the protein CASSPLGGAGDSYEQYF.

The CDR3 region is CASRDLQGRLEAFF. The CDR3 DNA is TGTGCCAGCAGGGACTTACAGGGAAGGCTTGAAGCTTTCTTT. The chain has TRBV6-5 and TRBJ1-1; the D gene is possibly TRBD1 (6 bases). Germline CDR1 and CDR2: MNHEY and SVGAGI. Deletions cut 6 bases from V and 7 bases from J, with 18 bases between. This CDR3 is 14 amino acids long.